The entry below gives a single T cell receptor (beta chain) sequence along with its context. Its antigen is not known. The entry originates in a study of beta chain features in type 1 diabetes. General study results and limits: A pattern of fewer insertions and more deletions at VDJ junctions was seen in type 1 diabetes patients. A moderate, significant TCRB CDR3 shortening appeared in type 1 diabetes across four CD4+ subsets.

Researchers reported sorting CD4+ naive, central memory, regulatory and stem cell-like memory cells via CD45RO/CCR7/CD25/CD127/CD95/CD27. cDNA synthesis used the whole RNA isolate, giving expressed TCRB sequences. An average of about 3.57 million reads was obtained for naive, central memory and regulatory T cell samples. The protocol was immunoSEQ multiplex PCR, while the TCRdb copy is restricted to in-frame clones and leaves out a portion. The table shows some 250,000 clones, with about 15% occurring only once. The CDR3 loop spans 13 amino acids. The germline V gene encodes CDR1 LNHDA and CDR2 SQIVND (reference sequence). V was cut by 3 bases and J by 6 bases, with 10 bases left in between.

The clonotype was recovered from a man aged 25-45 years with type 1 diabetes. The genes are TRBV19 and TRBJ2-3; maybe TRBD2 (5 bases). The material sequenced was naive CD4+ T cells from blood. The CDR3 protein is CASSIRRGDTQYF. CDR3 nucleotide sequence: TGTGCCAGTAGTATCCGGCGCGGGGATACGCAGTATTTT.